These 10 T cell receptor beta chains came from one sample sequenced in a study of T cell repertoires in cytomegalovirus infection. Their antigen targets remain unknown. TCRdb independently ran MiXCR on the reads; one entry per CDR3 protein. The sample has a few hundred thousand distinct CDR3 sequences; 40% are singletons. This specimen was cultured PBMCs, taken from culture after CMV antigen stimulation. The receptors stem from a human donor in good health (CMV status not recorded). Some clones in this sample may be carry-over from other donors' samples.

This rearrangement joins TRBV6-5 to TRBJ2-5; 9 nucleotides match TRBD1. The ends lost 2 bases at V and 4 bases at J; junction bases unmatched: 5. In germline, CDR1 is MNHEY, CDR2 SVGAGI. CDR3 length: 15 amino acids. CDR3 sequence: CASSYNRDRAETQYF. The CDR3 region has the DNA TGTGCCAGCAGTTACAACCGGGACAGGGCAGAGACCCAGTACTTC.

This clonotype was counted between two and nine times. The chain uses TRBV7-6 and TRBJ2-5; D is uncertain. CDR1 is SGHVS, CDR2 FNYEAQ, per germline. Trimming removed 5 bases at V and 0 bases at J, with 7 bases between. The CDR3 is 13 residues long. The CDR3 protein is CASSLRNQETQYF. The CDR3 bases are TGTGCCAGCAGCCTCAGGAACCAAGAGACCCAGTACTTC.

The V call is TRBV7-2, the J call TRBJ2-5; 8 bases are a match to TRBD1. With 6 bases clipped from V and 2 bases from J, the junction kept 5 bases outside the gene matches. Germline assignment: CDR1 SGHTA and CDR2 FQGNSA. This CDR3 is 14 amino acids long. Written as DNA, the CDR3 is TGTGCCAGCAGTCCAGGGACAGGTCAAGAGACCCAGTACTTC. It is translated as CASSPGTGQETQYF.

In this sample, this clonotype turned up once. The J gene is TRBJ1-2, the V gene TRBV29-1; 7 bases align to TRBD1. CDR1 SQVTM and CDR2 ANQGSEA come from the germline V gene. Trimming removed 6 bases from V and 7 bases from J; junction bases left unmatched: 11. CDR3 length equals 13 residues. The CDR3 coding sequence is TGCAGCGTGACGACAGGGTCCCGAGGTGGCTACACCTTC. It translates to CSVTTGSRGGYTF.

The chain combines TRBV19 with TRBJ2-7; 9 bases fit TRBD1. The CDR3 covers 15 residues. The germline gives CDR1 LNHDA, CDR2 SQIVND (reference sequence). V was pared by 5 bases and J by 3 bases, with 8 bases of the junction left unmatched. Here the CDR3 DNA reads TGTGCCAGTAGTCTACCGGGACAGGGCCTCTACGAGCAGTACTTC. It translates to CASSLPGQGLYEQYF.

The rearrangement links TRBV7-2 to TRBJ1-2; D gene ambiguous. V was cut by 3 bases and J by 7 bases, with 12 bases left in between. The CDR3 is made up of 13 amino acids. Per germline, CDR1 SGHTA and CDR2 FQGNSA. CDR3 sequence: CASSFVRFSGYTF. The DNA for the CDR3 is TGTGCCAGCAGCTTTGTCAGATTCAGTGGCTACACCTTC.

This rearrangement joins TRBV7-6 to TRBJ2-1; 9 positions match TRBD2. Germline CDR1 and CDR2: SGHVS and FNYEAQ. There are 16 residues in the CDR3. V trimming: 5 bases; J trimming: 9 bases; junction bases outside the gene matches: 14. CDR3 amino acids: CASSPTAASGAGEQFF. In DNA, the CDR3 is TGTGCCAGCAGCCCCACGGCGGCTAGCGGGGCTGGTGAGCAGTTCTTC. The whole variable domain, filled in from reference TRBV7-6 and TRBJ2-1, reads GAGVSQSPRYKVTKRGQDVALRCDPISGHVSLYWYRQALGQGPEFLTYFNYEAQQDKSGLPNDRFSAERPEGSISTLTIQRTEQRDSAMYRCASSPTAASGAGEQFFGPGTRLTVL.

J is TRBJ2-1 and V is TRBV10-3; D may be TRBD1 (5 bases). This CDR3 is built from 13 residues. The germline V and J ends were trimmed by 3 bases and 8 bases, with 11 bases remaining between them. From germline, CDR1 is ENHRY and CDR2 SYGVKD. The CDR3, as DNA: TGTGCCATCAGTGAAATGGGGCGGCATGAGCAGTTCTTC. It yields the protein CAISEMGRHEQFF.

This clonotype was counted only a few times. The chain joins TRBV28 to TRBJ2-6; D gene ambiguous. The CDR3 is 15 amino acids. V was shortened by 6 bases and J by 0 bases, with 9 bases between the two germline ends. Germline CDR1 reads MDHEN; CDR2 reads SYDVKM. The CDR3 protein is CASRGLGSGANVLTF. As DNA, the CDR3 is TGTGCCAGCAGAGGGTTGGGCTCTGGGGCCAACGTCCTGACTTTC. The complete variable domain, with remaining parts taken from reference TRBV28 and TRBJ2-6, reads DVKVTQSSRYLVKRTGEKVFLECVQDMDHENMFWYRQDPGLGLRLIYFSYDVKMKEKGDIPEGYSVSREKKERFSLILESASTNQTSMYLCASRGLGSGANVLTFGAGSRLTVL.

This sequence joins TRBV20-1 and TRBJ2-2; D not resolved. Trimming shortened V by 1 base and J by 6 bases, and 12 bases separated the two germline ends. The CDR3 has 14 amino acids. Per germline, CDR1 DFQATT and CDR2 SNEGSKA (reference sequence). The DNA for the CDR3 is TGCAGTGCTAGAGGTGCTCTATTATCCGGGGAGCTGTTTTTT. Amino acids: CSARGALLSGELFF.